Presented here are 2 T cell receptor beta chains from one specimen sequenced in a study of T cell clonotyping in hematopoietic cell transplantation. The data were produced by immunoSEQ multiplex PCR, yet TCRdb's version contains in-frame clones alone and is incomplete. The sample has about 50,000 clones, about nine tenths seen once. As to time point: recipient sample about 28 days before transplant, after cytoreduction. Sequenced here: peripheral blood mononuclear cells, sampled before stem cell transplant. The receptors derive from a man aged 55 to 70 with biphenotypic leukemia. Some clones in this sample may be carry-over from other donors' samples.

V is TRBV7-2 and J is TRBJ2-1; D is unresolved. CDR3 length: 11 residues. V shed 3 bases and J shed 4 bases, with 1 base lying between them. Germline values: CDR1 SGHTA, CDR2 FQGNSA. The DNA for the CDR3 is TGTGCCAGCAGCTTTTACAATGAGCAGTTCTTC. This sequence encodes CASSFYNEQFF.

This chain uses TRBV19 with TRBJ2-1, with D possibly being TRBD1 (6 bases). This CDR3 contains 13 residues. Trimming left V 2 bases short and J 7 bases short, with 9 bases between. Germline CDR1 and CDR2: LNHDA and SQIVND (reference sequence). CDR3 in DNA: TGTGCCAGTAGTATACACCAGGGGAATGAGCAGTTCTTC. This translates into CASSIHQGNEQFF.